Each of the 14 T cell receptor beta chains below was sequenced from the same sample in a study of cytomegalovirus exposure and HLA in healthy donors. Researchers ran the PCR with 60 Vbeta and 13 Jbeta primers. The data were produced by immunoSEQ multiplex PCR, yet TCRdb's version contains in-frame clones alone and is incomplete. The repertoire holds about 130,000 clones, roughly three quarters seen once, with less than 1.1% in the top ten. Sequenced: PBMCs. The receptors here all came from a woman aged 30 to 39 in good health and CMV-seronegative.

This clone came up a few times. The chain carries TRBV10-3 and TRBJ1-6, with 8 bases aligning to TRBD1. Germline V CDR1 and CDR2: ENHRY, SYGVKD. After removal of 11 bases from V and 6 bases from J, the junction contained 9 bases not matched to a gene. This CDR3 is built from 14 residues. CDR3 in amino acids: CAVGQTGVNSPLHF. The DNA of the CDR3 is TGTGCCGTGGGTCAGACAGGGGTTAATTCACCCCTCCACTTT.

CDR3 amino acids: CASSRQGGRYEQYF. The CDR3 nucleotides read TGTGCCAGCAGTAGGCAGGGTGGGCGCTACGAGCAGTACTTC. The genes are TRBV2 and TRBJ2-7; possibly TRBD1 for D (5 bases). The ends were cut back, 5 bases at V and 3 bases at J, with 14 bases in the middle. The CDR3 is made up of 14 amino acids. Germline V gene lookup returns CDR1 SNHLY and CDR2 FYNNEI.

This chain uses TRBV11-2 with TRBJ1-5, with D tentatively TRBD1 (5 bases). Germline CDR1 reads SGHAT; CDR2 reads FQNNGV. CDR3 length: 15 amino acids. The V gene lost 5 bases and the J gene lost 2 bases, with 13 bases spanning the gap. CDR3 region: CASSHLGGGNQPQHF. CDR3 sequence (DNA): TGTGCCAGCAGCCACCTAGGAGGGGGCAATCAGCCCCAGCATTTT. Full variable domain (rest looked up from reference TRBV11-2 and TRBJ1-5): EAGVAQSPRYKIIEKRQSVAFWCNPISGHATLYWYQQILGQGPKLLIQFQNNGVVDDSQLPKDRFSAERLKGVDSTLKIQPAKLEDSAVYLCASSHLGGGNQPQHFGDGTRLSIL.

The chain has TRBV13 and TRBJ2-7; possible D gene TRBD1, 5 bases. Germline V gene data show CDR1 as PRHDT and CDR2 as FYEKMQ (reference sequence). The CDR3 is 15 residues long. With 5 bases removed from V and 0 bases from J, the gap between germline ends came to 14 bases. The CDR3 nucleotides read TGTGCCAGCAGCGGGGCGACAGCCAGCTCCTACGAGCAGTACTTC. This codes for CASSGATASSYEQYF.

This chain joins TRBV11-2 and TRBJ2-3, with D perhaps TRBD2 (5 bases). The CDR3 covers 16 residues. Germline CDR1 is SGHAT and CDR2 is FQNNGV. The V end was cut by 2 bases, the J end by 1 base, with 13 bases between. CDR3 coding DNA: TGTGCCAGCAGCTTATATCCCGGGATTCGCACAGATACGCAGTATTTT. Its translation is CASSLYPGIRTDTQYF.

This chain joins TRBV29-1 and TRBJ2-3; 12 bases are shared with TRBD2. The CDR3 spans 16 residues. Germline V gene sequence: CDR1 SQVTM, CDR2 ANQGSEA. Trimming removed 4 bases from V and 1 base from J; junction bases left unmatched: 6. CDR3: CSVGRLAGVGTDTQYF. The CDR3 nucleotides are TGCAGCGTTGGACGACTAGCGGGAGTTGGCACAGATACGCAGTATTTT.

This sequence joins TRBV10-3 and TRBJ2-7; 14 positions agree with TRBD2. The length of the CDR3 is 21 residues. The junction had 22 bases not matched to a gene; V was cut back by 5 bases and J by 4 bases. Germline V lookup: CDR1 ENHRY, CDR2 SYGVKD. This chain's CDR3 is CAISSGTSGSSEIIQGYEQYF. The CDR3 bases are TGTGCCATCAGTTCCGGGACTAGCGGGAGCTCCGAGATAATACAAGGTTACGAGCAGTACTTC.

The chain is built from TRBV9 and TRBJ1-2; 8 bases line up with TRBD1. The CDR3 extends over 19 amino acids. With V trimmed by 4 bases and J by 2 bases, 19 bases remained unmatched. The germline gives CDR1 SGDLS, CDR2 YYNGEE. CDR3 in amino acids: CASSRGGTAGGSTNYGYTF. CDR3 coding DNA: TGTGCCAGCAGCAGGGGAGGTACGGCAGGGGGCAGTACGAACTATGGCTACACCTTC.

The chain links TRBV23-1 to TRBJ1-1; a weak D match, TRBD1 (6 bases). TRBV23-1 is an open reading frame whose function is uncertain. Trimming pared 7 bases from V and 4 bases from J, leaving 19 bases between. The CDR3 runs 15 residues. CDR3 DNA: TGCGCCAGCACCCAATCGGGGGCGGGGGGCACTGAAGCTTTCTTT. This encodes CASTQSGAGGTEAFF.

This clone has just one count. In the same sample, other DNA sequences code for this CDR3. The J gene is TRBJ1-1, the V gene TRBV5-1, with a weak D call TRBD1 (5 bases). Germline CDR1 reads SGHRS; CDR2 reads YFSETQ. Trimming pared 5 bases from V and 14 bases from J, leaving 25 bases between. The CDR3 length is 14 residues. The CDR3 protein is CASRPWGDSVLAFF. The CDR3 coding sequence is TGCGCCAGCAGGCCTTGGGGGGACTCCGTGTTGGCCTTCTTT.

The rearrangement joins TRBV6-5 to TRBJ2-2, with 11 bases matching TRBD2. Losses at the gene ends were 6 bases for V and 8 bases for J; bases not matched to a gene: 8. The V gene's germline CDR1 is MNHEY and CDR2 SVGAGI. The CDR3 is made up of 15 amino acids. CDR3 coding DNA: TGTGCCAGCAGCTGGACTAGCGGGTTGGGTGGGGAGCTGTTTTTT. This codes for CASSWTSGLGGELFF.

The chain is built from TRBV5-5 and TRBJ1-6; TRBD1 is a possible D gene (6 bases). CDR3 size: 14 residues. V was shortened by 5 bases and J by 8 bases, with 14 bases between the two germline ends. CDR1 SGHKS and CDR2 YYEKEE come from the germline V gene (reference sequence). CDR3 amino acids: CASRPDQGYSPLHF. CDR3 sequence (DNA): TGTGCCAGCAGGCCTGACCAGGGGTATTCACCCCTCCACTTT.

The CDR3, as DNA: TGTGCCAGCAGCTTCCTTTCGGGACTAGGCTACAATGAGCAGTTCTTC. It is translated as CASSFLSGLGYNEQFF. This chain uses TRBV27 with TRBJ2-1, with 8 bases fitting TRBD2. With 6 bases clipped from V and 3 bases from J, the junction kept 10 bases outside the gene matches. The CDR3 is 16 amino acids. CDR1 and CDR2 from the germline V gene are MNHEY and SMNVEV (reference sequence).

The DNA for the CDR3 is TGTGCCAGCAGCACCTCACTAGCGGGGCTAGACACAGATACGCAGTATTTT. It is translated as CASSTSLAGLDTDTQYF. The V gene is TRBV5-4, the J gene TRBJ2-3; TRBD2 aligns across 10 bases. CDR1 is SGHNT and CDR2 is YYREEE in the germline V gene (reference sequence). The CDR3 covers 17 residues. V was pared by 4 bases and J by 2 bases, with 10 bases of the junction left unmatched.